This TCR beta chain was identified in a study of cytomegalovirus exposure and HLA in healthy donors. The PCR made use of 60 Vbeta and 13 Jbeta primers. Only in-frame clones appear in the TCRdb table, and some are missing; sequencing was by immunoSEQ multiplex PCR. The table has 90,000 to 100,000 clones, under 70% seen once. CDR1 is SGHRS and CDR2 is YFSETQ in the germline V gene. The CDR3 runs to 17 residues. The ends were cut back, 5 bases at V and 2 bases at J, with 20 bases in the middle. Sequenced material: PBMCs. The source is a man between 45 and 60 years old in good health and CMV-seronegative. The rearrangement uses TRBV5-1 and TRBJ1-5; TRBD1 might be the D (6 bases). The CDR3 region has the DNA TGCGCCAGCAGTCCCTATGGGGGGGCGCACGGCAATCAGCCCCAGCATTTT. Its translation is CASSPYGGAHGNQPQHF. The variable domain in full, completed from reference TRBV5-1 and TRBJ1-5, reads KAGVTQTPRYLIKTRGQQVTLSCSPISGHRSVSWYQQTPGQGLQFLFEYFSETQRNKGNFPGRFSGRQFSNSRSEMNVSTLELGDSALYLCASSPYGGAHGNQPQHFGDGTRLSIL.